The entry below gives a single TCR beta chain sequence along with its context. This clonotype was counted between two and nine times. Its recognized antigen is unknown. Base qualities are not at hand, and no much larger clone is one base apart. The data derive from a study of blood T cells in healthy people across ages (dated by TCRdb to 2014 to 2015). With regard to the full study: Template switching captured roughly one uniquely barcoded TCR beta cDNA molecule per two T cells in model experiments. Age-related changes in TCR beta repertoire diversity were measured in the study by deep sequencing normalized with unique cDNA molecular identifiers. The donors were split into four age groups: young (average about 16 years), middle-aged (39), aged (62) and long-lived (more than 80). For two donors (one aged 18 to 30 and one aged 80 or older), the study analyzed two additional independent replicas of 1 million unique cDNA reads from the same blood draw.

The investigation overall reported the following: As age increased, observed TCR beta diversity per million T cells dropped in a roughly linear way, and a significant reduction was already evident by age about 36. Estimates of total diversity from one million sequenced T cells were regarded as lower bounds and underestimates. The CMV infection status of donors was not known, potentially confounding age-related changes in expanded clonotypes. Bulk unsorted PBMC profiling prevented conclusive comparison of naive and antigen-experienced compartments. Compared with the aged group, the long-lived group had more naive CD4+ T cells, fewer expanded clones and increased TCR diversity, suggesting age selection. A strong correlation was found between observed TCR beta diversity and the percentage of naive T cells measured by flow cytometry.

The germline V gene yields SGHTA for CDR1 and FQGNSA for CDR2. V and J are truncated by 7 bases and 3 bases respectively, leaving an intervening sequence of 19 bases. There are 15 amino acids in the CDR3, from cysteine to phenylalanine inclusive. Only the CDR3 DNA stays, 45 bases, in frame from base 1. Library prep was done by 5' RACE. The run used an Illumina HiSeq 2500. A second PCR of 7 to 11 cycles was performed with a sample-barcoded 5' primer and a J-beta primer mix. A unique molecular identifier was introduced onto each TCR beta cDNA molecule by a template-switch 5' adaptor carrying 12 random nucleotides. Each sample yielded at least 3 million CDR3-containing paired-end reads. First-strand cDNA synthesis was performed from all RNA using the Mint cDNA synthesis kit, with priming by a TRBC-specific oligonucleotide. Following uracil-DNA glycosylase treatment, a first 18-cycle PCR with universal primers M1SS and BC2_uni_R was performed on all cDNA. The source study handled its data this way. Normalization of each sample was performed by random selection of 1 million high-quality reads, each carrying a distinct molecular identifier. Reads sharing molecular identifiers were discarded rather than binned into consensus sequences. MiTCR, run with a Q25 quality threshold and the strictest error-elimination algorithm, handled CDR3 identification, clonotype clustering and error correction. A nonparametric unseen species model with Euler transformation was used to estimate a lower bound on total TCR beta diversity. TCRdb cleaned the public reads at Q25 with fastp, built clones with MiXCR and kept in-frame beta chains. A single entry per CDR3 protein holds the most common genes and DNA from its merged rows. TCRdb assigned the V and J calls; the authors' analysis was not used. This sample holds around 990,000 distinct CDR3 sequences; 20% to 25% were observed only once. The ten largest clones capture approximately 0.7% of the sample.

The donors were 40 or so Caucasian individuals from Russia, aged roughly 6 to 100 years, who were systemically healthy. Approximately 9.3 milliliters of peripheral blood were drawn from each donor into EDTA-treated Vacutainer tubes. PBMCs were isolated by Ficoll-Paque density-gradient centrifugation, with at least 7 million obtained per sample. Total RNA was extracted from PBMCs with Trizol reagent, with at least 5 micrograms obtained per sample. The percentages of naive CD45RAhigh/CD27high T cells were determined by flow cytometry on a PBMC aliquot from every donor. The sample was also linked to a second study, of T cells of mothers and their children. As the second paper documents: Nine systemically healthy Caucasian individuals, comprising three mothers and their six children, were included as donors. cDNA synthesis used all of the extracted RNA, with roughly 1.5 ug of RNA in each 15 ul reaction. Sample barcodes and 2-4 random nucleotides were added via the M1S primer in the second PCR. Over 8 million TCR beta CDR3 reads came from each mother, compared with some 3 million reads from each child. In both related and unrelated pairs, thymic selection shapes the output of TCR recombination in a similar way, with inherited differences having only a minor effect. Normalized repertoire overlap was always slightly but never significantly higher in related than unrelated mother-child pairs. Persistent microchimeric T cell clones were not detected, at a sensitivity of around 95 clones per million clonotypes. The study used deep NGS to compare TCR beta repertoires of mothers and children, seeking features distinguishing related mother-child pairs from unrelated individuals. The mean age was about 37 +/- 4 years for the mothers and about 12 +/- 4 years for the children. After adapter ligation was performed with NEBNext reagents, the libraries were sequenced on an Illumina HiSeq 2000 with 100+100 nt paired-end reads. To avoid cross-contamination, the mother libraries and the child libraries were prepared a month apart and sequenced in separate runs. Between about 500,000 and 2,300,000 distinct TCR beta clonotypes were identified per donor. Naive TCR beta clonotypes were estimated from low-frequency clonotypes matched to each donor's FACS-determined naive share, without sorting.

The sample comprised blood. The sequence derives from a girl aged 2-10 years in good health. Here the chain combines TRBV7-2 and TRBJ2-7; the D gene is perhaps TRBD1 or TRBD2, as each covers 6 bases. The nucleotide sequence reads TGTGCCAGCAAGAGGGGAATGGAGGGGGTCTACGAGCAGTACTTC. This codes for CASKRGMEGVYEQYF.